The 30 T cell receptor beta chains listed next were all sequenced from one sample in a study of neurological immune-mediated disorders. Regarding time point: technical triplicate 1. One entry per CDR3 protein results from TCRdb running MiXCR on the 5' RACE reads. The sample carries fewer than 45,000 distinct CDR3 sequences, roughly 10% recorded once. Sequencing was done on a sample of PBMCs. The receptors stem from a man in his 60s with HTLV-1-associated myelopathy (HAM/TSP).

Ten or more counts support this clonotype. V usage is TRBV7-8 and J usage is TRBJ2-7; 9 bases line up with TRBD2. Unmatched junction bases numbered 7, after V lost 5 bases and J lost 5 bases. Germline CDR1 SGHVS, CDR2 FQNEAQ. This CDR3 spans 14 amino acids. DNA of the CDR3: TGTGCCAGCAGCCTAGTAGCGGGAGTCCACGAGCAGTACTTC. It translates to CASSLVAGVHEQYF.

Worth noting for this clonotype: Germline is not matched at one junction end, which may reflect a read error. The rearrangement uses TRBV7-3 and TRBJ2-3; tentatively, D is TRBD2 (6 bases). Per germline, CDR1 SGHTA and CDR2 FQGTGA. This CDR3 contains 14 residues. CDR3 nucleotides: TGTGCCAGCAGCTTGACGGGGGTAAGATATACGCAGTCTTTT. As protein: CASSLTGVRYTQSF. Supplemented by reference TRBV7-3 and TRBJ2-3, the full variable domain reads GAGVSQTPSNKVTEKGKYVELRCDPISGHTALYWYRQSLGQGPEFLIYFQGTGAADDSGLPNDRFFAVRPEGSVSTLKIQRTERGDSAVYLCASSLTGVRYTQSFGPGTRLTVL.

There are many counts of this clonotype. The chain couples TRBV14 to TRBJ2-1; 7 bases are shared with TRBD2. This CDR3 spans 16 amino acids. Trimming took 3 bases from V and 4 from J; bases not matched to a gene: 9. Germline CDR1 and CDR2: SGHDN and FVKESK. CDR3 DNA: TGTGCCAGCAGCCAGGTCACGCTAGCGGTGTACAATGAGCAGTTCTTC. Protein sequence: CASSQVTLAVYNEQFF.

This clonotype appeared many times. An end of the junction differs from the germline gene, which may be a read error. CDR3 DNA: TGTGCCAGCAGCTTAGGGGGTCAGAATAATCAGCCCCAGCATTTT. This gives the protein CASSLGGQNNQPQHF. This chain uses TRBV12-3 or TRBV12-4 with TRBJ1-5; a weak D match, TRBD1 (6 bases). The CDR3 spans 15 residues.

V gene TRBV27 combines with J gene TRBJ1-5; tentative D call: TRBD1 (6 bases). The germline V gene has CDR1 MNHEY and CDR2 SMNVEV (reference sequence). This CDR3 region has 14 residues. V dropped 3 bases and J dropped 5 bases, with 11 bases sitting between them. The CDR3 spells CASSLGGRDQPQHF. The CDR3 region has the DNA TGTGCCAGCAGTTTGGGGGGGCGAGATCAGCCCCAGCATTTT.

This clonotype occurred many times. The chain joins TRBV20-1 to TRBJ2-3; D is undetermined. The CDR3 sequence is 15 residues long. The V gene lost 0 bases and the J gene lost 4 bases, with 14 bases spanning the gap. CDR1 is DFQATT, CDR2 SNEGSKA, per germline (reference sequence). CDR3 residues: CSARDPRLAADTQYF. DNA for the CDR3: TGCAGTGCTAGAGATCCCAGGCTCGCCGCAGATACGCAGTATTTT.

This clonotype has a count of ten or more. The gene calls are TRBV6-2 or TRBV6-3 and TRBJ2-3, with D uncertain. In germline, CDR1 is MNHEY, CDR2 SVGEGT. Trimming left V 7 bases short and J 4 bases short, with 12 bases between. The CDR3 is made up of 13 amino acids. CDR3 sequence reads: CASTDQMADTQYF. DNA of the CDR3: TGTGCCAGCACCGACCAAATGGCAGATACGCAGTATTTT.

In this sample, this clonotype turned up many times. V usage is TRBV7-9 and J usage is TRBJ2-6, with D hard to call. V lost 0 bases and J 0 bases, leaving 3 bases between the germline ends. CDR3 length: 15 amino acids. Germline loops: CDR1 SEHNR, CDR2 FQNEAQ (reference sequence). The chain's CDR3 is CASSLAVSGANVLTF. CDR3 DNA: TGTGCCAGCAGCTTAGCGGTCTCTGGGGCCAACGTCCTGACTTTC.

This clonotype was found many times. This rearrangement joins TRBV2 to TRBJ1-3; 8 nucleotides agree with TRBD1. Trimming took 7 bases from V and 2 from J; bases not matched to a gene: 7. CDR3 length: 15 amino acids. CDR1 and CDR2 from the germline V gene are SNHLY and FYNNEI. CDR3 sequence reads: CASKREQGAGNTIYF. The DNA for the CDR3 is TGTGCCAGCAAGAGGGAACAGGGGGCTGGAAACACCATATATTTT.

The chain is built from TRBV10-2 and TRBJ1-3; D is unresolved. The CDR3 has 16 residues. Germline V lookup: CDR1 WSHSY, CDR2 SAAADI. Trimming stripped 0 bases from V and 2 bases from J, with 11 bases between. CDR3 in DNA: TGCGCCAGCAGTGAGTCGATCCCACGCCCTGGAAACACCATATATTTT. This codes for CASSESIPRPGNTIYF.

The rearrangement links TRBV27 to TRBJ2-3; tentative D call: TRBD1 (6 bases). Germline V CDR1 and CDR2: MNHEY, SMNVEV (reference sequence). This CDR3 contains 14 residues. Written as DNA, the CDR3 is TGTGTCAACAAACAACAGGGACGCACAGATACGCAGTATTTT. It codes for CVNKQQGRTDTQYF.

At least ten counts were recorded for this clonotype. The V gene is TRBV20-1, the J gene TRBJ1-5, with 7 nucleotides matching TRBD1. The V segment lost 3 bases and the J segment 4 bases; nucleotides outside the gene matches: 6. Germline V lookup: CDR1 DFQATT, CDR2 SNEGSKA (reference sequence). CDR3 length equals 14 residues. The DNA for the CDR3 is TGCAGTGCTAGTATAACAGGGGTTAATCAGCCCCAGCATTTT. Its protein is CSASITGVNQPQHF.

A note on this clonotype: One junction end disagrees with the germline gene, perhaps due to a read error. This chain connects TRBV9 to TRBJ2-7; D is unclear. CDR3 length: 15 residues. Germline CDR1 is SGDLS and CDR2 is YYNGEE. The CDR3 region has the DNA TGTACCAGTAGCCCAGATGGATTGGGGTTGGGAGAGCAGTACTTC. This codes for CTSSPDGLGLGEQYF.

This clonotype has a count of ten or more. The V and J genes are TRBV3-1 and TRBJ1-6, with D unclear. Germline V gives CDR1 LGHDT, CDR2 YNNKEL (reference sequence). This CDR3 spans 15 amino acids. V gave up 4 bases and J gave up 0 bases, with 7 bases separating them. The CDR3 sequence is CASSRASSYNSPLHF. The CDR3 nucleotides are TGTGCCAGCAGCCGGGCGAGCTCCTATAATTCACCCCTCCACTTT.

This clonotype occurred many times. V usage is TRBV7-3 and J usage is TRBJ2-3; D gene ambiguous. With 5 bases removed from V and 5 bases from J, the gap between germline ends came to 8 bases. This CDR3 comprises 12 residues. Germline lookup yields CDR1 SGHTA and CDR2 FQGTGA. CDR3 bases: TGTGCCAGCAGCCCCAACGGAGATACGCAGTATTTT. It is translated as CASSPNGDTQYF.

This clonotype was seen at least ten times. The chain uses TRBV3-1 and TRBJ2-1; D may be TRBD2 (5 bases). The germline V gene encodes CDR1 LGHDT and CDR2 YNNKEL (reference sequence). CDR3 length: 15 residues. The V end lost 4 bases, the J end lost 6 bases, and 16 bases lay between the germline ends. CDR3 sequence (DNA): TGTGCCAGCAGCCTGGACTCTTGGGCCTCCAATGAGCAGTTCTTC. It yields the protein CASSLDSWASNEQFF.

V usage is TRBV20-1 and J usage is TRBJ1-5, with D unresolved. There are 15 residues in the CDR3. Trimming cost V 0 bases and J 1 base, with 10 bases left between them. Germline CDR1 and CDR2: DFQATT and SNEGSKA (reference sequence). CDR3 bases: TGCAGTGCTAGAGAAGAGCCAGGCAGCAATCAGCCCCAGCATTTT. It codes for CSAREEPGSNQPQHF.

V and J are TRBV20-1 and TRBJ2-1; 9 bases line up with TRBD2. Matching the DNA end better, TRBJ2-7 makes the J call doubtful. The length of the CDR3 is 16 residues. Germline V gene data show CDR1 as DFQATT and CDR2 as SNEGSKA (reference sequence). DNA for the CDR3: TGCAGTGCTAGAGATCTTATAGCGGGAGTCTCCTACGAGCAGTACTTC. It encodes CSARDLIAGVSYEQYF.

This clonotype was seen at least ten times. The V call is TRBV3-1, the J call TRBJ2-7; 9 nucleotides align to TRBD1. J gave up 4 bases and V 4 bases, and 8 bases lay outside the gene matches. The CDR3 sequence is 15 residues long. Looked up from germline, CDR1 is LGHDT and CDR2 is YNNKEL (reference sequence). The CDR3 is CASSRADRGRYEQYF. CDR3 DNA sequence: TGTGCCAGCAGCCGAGCGGACAGGGGTAGATACGAGCAGTACTTC.

About this clonotype: Since the CDR3 does not end with the conserved phenylalanine or tryptophan, this likely comes from a read error. The DNA is left out, because the CDR3 cannot be placed on it with certainty; the CDR3 is given as TCRdb lists it. J is TRBJ2-5 and V is TRBV12-3 or TRBV12-4; the table calls TRBD1, which could not be checked here. The CDR3 length is 14 residues, termini included. Here the CDR3 reads CASSWGARVKTKYV.

This clonotype was counted ten times or more. This chain joins TRBV7-9 and TRBJ2-1; 9 nucleotides line up with TRBD2. Trimming at V came to 0 bases and at J to 8 bases, leaving 8 bases not matched to a gene. Germline CDR1 reads SEHNR; CDR2 reads FQNEAQ (reference sequence). This CDR3 comprises 16 residues. In DNA, the CDR3 is TGTGCCAGCAGCTTAGCGCAGGGCGGGAGGGCCCATGAGCAGTTCTTC. As protein: CASSLAQGGRAHEQFF.

This clonotype was seen many times. The chain combines TRBV27 with TRBJ2-1, with D tentatively TRBD2 (6 bases). The CDR3 spans 16 residues. Trimming shortened V by 0 bases and J by 0 bases, and 9 bases separated the two germline ends. Germline loops: CDR1 MNHEY, CDR2 SMNVEV (reference sequence). In DNA, the CDR3 is TGTGCCAGCAGTTTATCGTACGGGAGCTCCTACAATGAGCAGTTCTTC. Its protein is CASSLSYGSSYNEQFF.

This clonotype has a count of ten or more. This chain uses TRBV3-1 with TRBJ2-3, with D perhaps TRBD1 or TRBD2 (6 bases each). The germline V and J ends were trimmed by 0 bases and 3 bases, with 13 bases remaining between them. The length of the CDR3 is 16 residues. The V gene's germline CDR1 is LGHDT and CDR2 YNNKEL (reference sequence). For the CDR3, the DNA is TGTGCCAGCAGCCAAGATTGGAGGGGGGTAACAGATACGCAGTATTTT. This gives the protein CASSQDWRGVTDTQYF.

This clonotype is termed medium-sized. The chain uses TRBV5-6 and TRBJ2-2; D not certain. Trimming took 3 bases from V and 7 from J, leaving 7 bases between them. There are 12 residues in the CDR3. Germline loops: CDR1 SGHDT, CDR2 YYEEEE. The CDR3 DNA reads TGTGCCAGCAGCTGGGCTGGCGGGGAGCTGTTTTTT. Its protein is CASSWAGGELFF.

In its sample, this clonotype was seen many times. The rearrangement links TRBV21-1 to TRBJ1-2. TRBV21-1 is classified as a pseudogene. This CDR3 is 8 amino acids long. The CDR3 coding sequence is TGTGCCAGCAGCAAAGAGGGCTTC. Its translation: CASSKEGF.

This clonotype was detected ten times or more. The rearrangement joins TRBV12-3 or TRBV12-4 to TRBJ1-2, with D possibly being TRBD1 (6 bases). The V and J ends lost 2 bases and 8 bases respectively, with 12 bases between them. This CDR3 comprises 13 residues. CDR3 protein: CASSLHRARGYTF. CDR3 DNA sequence: TGTGCCAGCAGTTTACACAGGGCGAGAGGCTACACCTTC.

The chain couples TRBV6-2 or TRBV6-3 to TRBJ2-7; TRBD2 might be the D (6 bases). V lost 0 bases to trimming and J lost 3 bases, with 9 bases between them. This CDR3 has 14 amino acids. Looked up from germline, CDR1 is MNHEY and CDR2 is SVGEGT. CDR3 protein: CASSYSSSDYEQYF. As DNA, the CDR3 is TGTGCCAGCAGTTACTCGTCTAGCGACTACGAGCAGTACTTC.

The rearrangement joins TRBV20-1 to TRBJ2-5; 7 bases agree with TRBD2. The J segment lost 8 bases and the V segment lost 6 bases, leaving 21 bases of the junction unmatched. Germline-derived CDR1 and CDR2 are DFQATT and SNEGSKA (reference sequence). The CDR3 sequence is 16 residues long. In nucleotides, the CDR3 is TGCAGTGCACGGACGGGAGCGGGATCGGGGATGGATACCCAGTACTTC. As protein: CSARTGAGSGMDTQYF.

This chain uses TRBV25-1 with TRBJ1-2; 10 bases line up with TRBD1. With V trimmed by 8 bases and J by 1 base, 7 bases remained unmatched. Per germline, CDR1 MGHDK and CDR2 SYGVNS. CDR3 size: 15 residues. The CDR3 DNA sequence: TGTGCCAGCGCGACAGGGGGCGCGAATAACTATGGCTACACCTTC. Translation: CASATGGANNYGYTF.

This clonotype showed up many times. The chain links TRBV9 to TRBJ2-3, with D perhaps matching TRBD2 (5 bases). The CDR3 contains 14 residues. CDR1 SGDLS and CDR2 YYNGEE come from the germline V gene. Trimming pared 7 bases from V and 1 base from J, leaving 13 bases between. CDR3 region: CASGGLEGTDTQYF. The DNA of the CDR3 is TGTGCCAGCGGAGGACTGGAGGGCACAGATACGCAGTATTTT.